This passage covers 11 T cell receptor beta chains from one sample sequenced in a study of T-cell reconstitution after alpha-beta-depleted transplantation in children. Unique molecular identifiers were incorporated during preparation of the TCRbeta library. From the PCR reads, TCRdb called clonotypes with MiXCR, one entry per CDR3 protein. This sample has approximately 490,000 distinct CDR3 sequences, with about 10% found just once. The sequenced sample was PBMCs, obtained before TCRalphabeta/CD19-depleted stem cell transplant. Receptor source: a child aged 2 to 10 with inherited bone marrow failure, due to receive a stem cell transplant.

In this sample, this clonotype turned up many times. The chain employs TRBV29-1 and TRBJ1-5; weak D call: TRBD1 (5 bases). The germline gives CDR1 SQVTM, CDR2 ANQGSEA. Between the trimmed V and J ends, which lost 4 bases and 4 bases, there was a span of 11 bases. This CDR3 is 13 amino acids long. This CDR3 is CSVVWGLNQPQHF. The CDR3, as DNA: TGCAGCGTTGTGTGGGGGTTGAATCAGCCCCAGCATTTT. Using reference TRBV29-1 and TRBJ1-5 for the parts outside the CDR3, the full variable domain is SAVISQKPSRDICQRGTSLTIQCQVDSQVTMMFWYRQQPGQSLTLIATANQGSEATYESGFVIDKFPISRPNLTFSTLTVSNMSPEDSSIYLCSVVWGLNQPQHFGDGTRLSIL.

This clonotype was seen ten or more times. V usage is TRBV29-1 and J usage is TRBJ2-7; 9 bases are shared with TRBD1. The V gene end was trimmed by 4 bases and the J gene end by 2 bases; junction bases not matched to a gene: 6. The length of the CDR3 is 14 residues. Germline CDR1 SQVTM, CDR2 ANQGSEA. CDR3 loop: CSVGGDRVTYEQYF. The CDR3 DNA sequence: TGCAGCGTTGGTGGGGACAGGGTGACCTACGAGCAGTACTTC.

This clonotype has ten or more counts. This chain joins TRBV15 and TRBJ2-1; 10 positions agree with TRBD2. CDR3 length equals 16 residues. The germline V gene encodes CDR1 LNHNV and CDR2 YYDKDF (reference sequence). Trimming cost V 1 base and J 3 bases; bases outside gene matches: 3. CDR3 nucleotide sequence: TGTGCCACCAGCAGAGGGACTAGCGGATTCTACAATGAGCAGTTCTTC. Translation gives CATSRGTSGFYNEQFF.

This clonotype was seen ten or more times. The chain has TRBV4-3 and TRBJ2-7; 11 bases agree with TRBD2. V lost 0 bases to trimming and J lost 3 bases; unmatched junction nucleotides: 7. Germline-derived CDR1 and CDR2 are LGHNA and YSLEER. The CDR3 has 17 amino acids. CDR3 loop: CASSQELAGVGDYEQYF. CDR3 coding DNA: TGCGCCAGCAGCCAAGAACTAGCGGGAGTGGGGGACTACGAGCAGTACTTC.

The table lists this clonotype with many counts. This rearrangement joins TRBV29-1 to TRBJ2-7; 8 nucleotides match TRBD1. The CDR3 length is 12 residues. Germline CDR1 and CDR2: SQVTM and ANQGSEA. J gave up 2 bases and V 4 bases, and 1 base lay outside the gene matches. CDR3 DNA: TGCAGCGTTGGGACAGGGACCTACGAGCAGTACTTC. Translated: CSVGTGTYEQYF.

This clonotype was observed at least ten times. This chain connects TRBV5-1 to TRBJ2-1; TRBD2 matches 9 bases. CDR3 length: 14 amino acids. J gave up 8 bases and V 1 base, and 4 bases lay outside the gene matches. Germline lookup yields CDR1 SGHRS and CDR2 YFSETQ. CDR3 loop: CASSLRIAGDEQFF. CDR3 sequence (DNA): TGCGCCAGCAGCTTGAGAATAGCGGGAGATGAGCAGTTCTTC.

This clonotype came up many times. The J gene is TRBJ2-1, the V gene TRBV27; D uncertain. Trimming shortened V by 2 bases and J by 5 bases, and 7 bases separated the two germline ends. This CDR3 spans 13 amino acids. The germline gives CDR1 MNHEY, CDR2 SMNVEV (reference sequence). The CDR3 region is CASSLKFHNEQFF. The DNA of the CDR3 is TGTGCCAGCAGTTTAAAATTCCACAATGAGCAGTTCTTC.

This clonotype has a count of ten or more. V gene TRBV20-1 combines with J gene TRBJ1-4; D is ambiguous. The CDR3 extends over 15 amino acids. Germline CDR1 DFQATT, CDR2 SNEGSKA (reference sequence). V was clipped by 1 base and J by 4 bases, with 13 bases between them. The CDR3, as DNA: TGCAGTGCTAGAGTTGGGAAGGCCTTTAATGAAAAACTGTTTTTT. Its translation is CSARVGKAFNEKLFF.

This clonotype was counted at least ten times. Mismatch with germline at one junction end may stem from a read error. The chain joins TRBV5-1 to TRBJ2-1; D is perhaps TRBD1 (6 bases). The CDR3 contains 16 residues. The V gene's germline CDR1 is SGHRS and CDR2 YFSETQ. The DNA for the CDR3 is TGCGCCTGCAGCCTGGGACAAGGGGGCTCCTACAATGAGCAGTTCTTC. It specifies CACSLGQGGSYNEQFF.

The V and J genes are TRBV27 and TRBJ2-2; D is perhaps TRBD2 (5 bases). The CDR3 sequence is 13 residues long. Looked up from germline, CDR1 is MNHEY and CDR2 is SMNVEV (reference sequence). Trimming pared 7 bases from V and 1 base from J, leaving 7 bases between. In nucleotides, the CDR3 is TGTGCCAGCACGGACTTGAACACCGGGGAGCTGTTTTTT. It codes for CASTDLNTGELFF.

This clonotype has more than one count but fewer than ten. The CDR3 is CSVDVGTGATRYQETQYF. In DNA, the CDR3 is TGCAGCGTTGACGTTGGGACAGGGGCGACCAGGTACCAAGAGACCCAGTACTTC. The V gene is TRBV29-1, the J gene TRBJ2-5; TRBD1 agrees at 10 bases. There are 18 residues in the CDR3. The germline CDR1 and CDR2 sequences are SQVTM and ANQGSEA. V shed 3 bases and J 0 bases; nucleotides not matched to a gene: 13.